The next 17 T cell receptor beta chains were all read from a single sample in a study of CD8 T cells in ankylosing spondylitis. TCRdb redid the calling of the 5' RACE reads with MiXCR, one entry per CDR3 protein. The sample shows about 400,000 distinct CDR3 sequences, roughly 20% of them seen only once. Material for sequencing was blood, either unsorted or a sorted T cell fraction (not recorded which). Every receptor here comes from a male donor with ankylosing spondylitis or in good health (not recorded which).

This clonotype has a handful of counts. The rearrangement joins TRBV6-5 to TRBJ2-2, with D unresolved. The CDR3 is 14 residues long. Germline V CDR1 and CDR2: MNHEY, SVGAGI. Trimming stripped 2 bases from V and 7 bases from J, with 11 bases between. Here the CDR3 reads CASSYDSLLGELFF. Here the CDR3 DNA reads TGTGCCAGCAGTTACGACTCGCTGCTCGGGGAGCTGTTTTTT.

The chain uses TRBV12-3 or TRBV12-4 and TRBJ2-7; D is ambiguous. This CDR3 region has 13 residues. V lost 3 bases to trimming and J lost 4 bases, with 10 bases between them. The DNA of the CDR3 is TGTGCCAGCAGTTTTGCGGCGTTGTACGAGCAGTACTTC. It translates to CASSFAALYEQYF.

This clonotype was counted only a few times. The chain links TRBV10-2 to TRBJ2-7; 8 bases are a match to TRBD1. CDR3 length equals 18 residues. With V trimmed by 7 bases and J by 3 bases, 20 bases remained unmatched. Looked up from germline, CDR1 is WSHSY and CDR2 is SAAADI. The CDR3 DNA reads as TGCGCCAGCACCAGGACAGGGATTATCTCACTCGGCTGCTACGAGCAGTACTTC. It yields the protein CASTRTGIISLGCYEQYF.

This clonotype turned up a few times. The chain is built from TRBV29-1 and TRBJ2-4; the match to TRBD1 covers 12 bases. The CDR3 has 15 residues. Germline V gene sequence: CDR1 SQVTM, CDR2 ANQGSEA. Trimming at V came to 5 bases and at J to 6 bases, leaving 8 bases not matched to a gene. CDR3 amino acids: CSVWGTGGEGNIQYF. Written as DNA, the CDR3 is TGCAGCGTTTGGGGGACAGGGGGCGAGGGAAACATTCAGTACTTC.

This clonotype was counted a few times. The chain's CDR3 is CASSLEQREQETQYF. CDR3 bases: TGCGCCAGCAGCTTGGAACAAAGAGAACAAGAGACCCAGTACTTC. The chain couples TRBV5-1 to TRBJ2-5; D unresolved. Germline V gene data show CDR1 as SGHRS and CDR2 as YFSETQ. The CDR3 totals 15 residues. V gave up 0 bases and J gave up 2 bases, with 11 bases separating them.

This clonotype was picked up a small number of times. The rearrangement uses TRBV7-9 and TRBJ2-4; D is ambiguous. The CDR3 contains 13 residues. Trimming took off 5 bases at V and 0 bases at J, with 5 bases between the two ends. Germline CDR1 SEHNR, CDR2 FQNEAQ (reference sequence). CDR3 sequence reads: CASSGQAKNIQYF. The CDR3 nucleotides are TGTGCCAGCAGCGGTCAAGCCAAAAACATTCAGTACTTC.

V gene TRBV2 combines with J gene TRBJ1-6; 7 positions match TRBD1. Trimming cost V 11 bases and J 4 bases; bases outside gene matches: 5. Germline V CDR1 and CDR2: SNHLY, FYNNEI. The CDR3 is 13 amino acids. CDR3 nucleotide sequence: TGTGCCGGAGCACAGGGGTATAATTCACCCCTCCACTTT. It codes for CAGAQGYNSPLHF. Filled out from reference TRBV2 and TRBJ1-6, the complete variable domain reads EPEVTQTPSHQVTQMGQEVILRCVPISNHLYFYWYRQILGQKVEFLVSFYNNEISEKSEIFDDQFSVERPDGSNFTLKIRSTKLEDSAMYFCAGAQGYNSPLHFGNGTRLTVT.

V gene TRBV7-8 combines with J gene TRBJ2-5, with 7 bases aligning to TRBD1. Trimming at V came to 5 bases and at J to 5 bases, leaving 14 bases not matched to a gene. The CDR3 is 16 amino acids. CDR1 is SGHVS and CDR2 is FQNEAQ in the germline V gene. The CDR3 DNA reads as TGTGCCAGCAGCCGAGGTTCAGGGGGTTCCGGGGAGACCCAGTACTTC. It yields the protein CASSRGSGGSGETQYF.

This clonotype was seen a handful of times. V gene TRBV28 combines with J gene TRBJ1-1, with 7 bases aligning to TRBD1. Germline CDR1 is MDHEN and CDR2 is SYDVKM. The ends lost 6 bases at V and 6 bases at J; junction bases unmatched: 10. The CDR3 runs 14 residues. The CDR3 is CASRPTGEGAEAFF. Here the CDR3 DNA reads TGTGCCAGCAGACCTACAGGGGAAGGGGCTGAAGCTTTCTTT.

This clonotype has just a few counts. The rearrangement joins TRBV18 to TRBJ2-1; 9 bases fit TRBD1. Germline V CDR1 and CDR2: KGHSH, LQKENI. The CDR3 is 16 amino acids. Unmatched junction bases numbered 2, after V lost 2 bases and J lost 0 bases. CDR3 sequence reads: CASSPGQGTSYNEQFF. CDR3 nucleotides: TGTGCCAGCTCACCAGGACAGGGGACCTCCTACAATGAGCAGTTCTTC.

The gene calls are TRBV25-1 and TRBJ2-7; D is possibly TRBD1 (6 bases). The CDR3 spans 14 residues. Germline loops: CDR1 MGHDK, CDR2 SYGVNS. Trimming took off 3 bases at V and 2 bases at J, with 11 bases between the two ends. The CDR3 sequence is CASSETGFTYEQYF. In DNA form, the CDR3 reads TGTGCCAGCAGTGAGACAGGATTCACCTACGAGCAGTACTTC.

V usage is TRBV12-3 or TRBV12-4 and J usage is TRBJ2-5; no definite D call. Trimming left V 3 bases short and J 3 bases short, with 8 bases between. This CDR3 region has 13 residues. DNA for the CDR3: TGTGCCAGCAGTTTGATCTTAGAAGAGACCCAGTACTTC. Protein: CASSLILEETQYF.

This clonotype was counted between two and nine times. The rearrangement links TRBV29-1 to TRBJ2-7; TRBD1 agrees at 8 bases. In germline, CDR1 is SQVTM, CDR2 ANQGSEA. J lost 4 bases, V lost 7 bases, and 9 bases had no gene match. The CDR3 consists of 13 residues. CDR3 loop: CSAQGGYAYEQYF. DNA of the CDR3: TGCAGCGCACAGGGGGGTTATGCATACGAGCAGTACTTC.

The J gene is TRBJ2-5, the V gene TRBV6-2 or TRBV6-3, with 11 bases matching TRBD2. V trimming: 7 bases; J trimming: 5 bases; junction bases outside the gene matches: 15. Germline V lookup: CDR1 MNHEY, CDR2 SVGEGT. The CDR3 is made up of 17 amino acids. CDR3 protein: CASNRLAGLYPRETQYF. The CDR3 nucleotides are TGTGCCAGCAACAGACTAGCGGGGCTATACCCCCGGGAGACCCAGTACTTC.

This clonotype was detected only a few times. This CDR3 is CSARLGVGTDTQYF. The CDR3 DNA reads as TGCAGTGCTAGGCTGGGCGTGGGCACAGATACGCAGTATTTT. This sequence joins TRBV20-1 and TRBJ2-3, with D unresolved. CDR3 length: 14 residues. Germline V gene lookup returns CDR1 DFQATT and CDR2 SNEGSKA (reference sequence). V was trimmed by 3 bases and J by 1 base, leaving 11 bases between them.

The J gene is TRBJ2-2, the V gene TRBV11-1; 9 positions match TRBD1. Trimming cost V 4 bases and J 3 bases; bases outside gene matches: 3. CDR1 is SGHAT, CDR2 FQDESV, per germline (reference sequence). This CDR3 spans 15 amino acids. CDR3 DNA: TGTGCCAGCAGCTACCGGGACAGGGACACCGGGGAGCTGTTTTTT. It encodes CASSYRDRDTGELFF.

This clonotype was seen only a few times. The genes are TRBV28 and TRBJ2-5; no firm D call. CDR3 size: 17 residues. V lost 6 bases to trimming and J lost 2 bases, with 22 bases between them. The germline V gene encodes CDR1 MDHEN and CDR2 SYDVKM. CDR3 residues: CASRVLGSSLHQETQYF. As DNA, the CDR3 is TGTGCCAGCAGGGTATTAGGGTCGAGCTTACATCAAGAGACCCAGTACTTC.